One sample yielded the 24 T cell receptor beta chains listed below, sequenced in a study of pediatric ulcerative colitis. Rectal tissue came from one to two pinch biopsies taken at colonoscopy. Profiled with immunoSEQ multiplex PCR; TCRdb holds only in-frame clones, not every one. Of 40,000 to 55,000 clones in the sample, over 70% were seen once. Sequencing input: gut tissue. These receptors all stem from a girl aged 5-17 years with moderate ulcerative colitis.

J is TRBJ2-2 and V is TRBV29-1, with 11 bases identical to TRBD1. The junction had 9 bases not matched to a gene; V was cut back by 7 bases and J by 5 bases. The CDR3 has 15 amino acids. Germline V CDR1 and CDR2: SQVTM, ANQGSEA. The CDR3 DNA reads as TGCAGCGCTTCCACCGGGACAGGGGGAACCGGGGAGCTGTTTTTT. Translation: CSASTGTGGTGELFF.

This chain uses TRBV5-1 with TRBJ2-7; the D gene could be TRBD1 or TRBD2 (5 bases each). The CDR3 is 16 amino acids. V lost 4 bases and J 1 base, leaving 18 bases between the germline ends. Germline CDR1 SGHRS, CDR2 YFSETQ. Here the CDR3 DNA reads TGCGCCAGCAGCCCAATCCGGGACGGATTTTCCTACGAGCAGTACTTC. Protein: CASSPIRDGFSYEQYF.

The V and J genes are TRBV29-1 and TRBJ2-5, with TRBD2 as a possible D gene (6 bases). CDR1 SQVTM and CDR2 ANQGSEA come from the germline V gene. CDR3 length: 15 residues. V gave up 7 bases and J gave up 1 base, with 19 bases separating them. The CDR3 region is CSATPGLPTQETQYF. CDR3 DNA: TGCAGCGCCACTCCGGGACTCCCCACCCAAGAGACCCAGTACTTC.

This clone was counted between two and nine times. The chain is built from TRBV10-3 and TRBJ1-2; no clear D. V was trimmed by 2 bases and J by 4 bases, leaving 5 bases between them. The germline gives CDR1 ENHRY, CDR2 SYGVKD. The CDR3 extends over 12 amino acids. This chain's CDR3 is CAISEEAYGYTF. The CDR3 DNA sequence: TGTGCCATCAGTGAGGAGGCCTATGGCTACACCTTC.

This chain links TRBV5-4 with TRBJ2-3; 8 nucleotides agree with TRBD1. The CDR3 is made up of 14 amino acids. The junction had 4 bases not matched to a gene; V was cut back by 5 bases and J by 2 bases. Per germline, CDR1 SGHNT and CDR2 YYREEE (reference sequence). CDR3 protein: CASREDRDTDTQYF. DNA of the CDR3: TGTGCCAGCAGGGAGGACAGGGACACAGATACGCAGTATTTT.

This chain uses TRBV5-8 with TRBJ1-6; no reliable D call. CDR1 is SGHTS, CDR2 YDEGEE, per germline. Trimming stripped 3 bases from V and 8 bases from J, with 15 bases between. This CDR3 comprises 15 residues. The CDR3: CASSYLERYYSPLHF. CDR3 DNA: TGTGCCAGCAGCTATTTGGAGAGATACTATTCACCCCTCCACTTT.

In its sample, this clone was seen once. The V and J genes are TRBV25-1 and TRBJ2-5, with 9 bases that match TRBD1. This CDR3 contains 15 residues. V was clipped by 7 bases and J by 5 bases; unmatched bases: 11. From germline, CDR1 is MGHDK and CDR2 SYGVNS. CDR3 DNA: TGTGCCAGCACGAAGGACAGGGGTGAATGGGAGACCCAGTACTTC. It is translated as CASTKDRGEWETQYF. The full variable domain, in which reference TRBV25-1 and TRBJ2-5 provide the parts outside the CDR3, is EADIYQTPRYLVIGTGKKITLECSQTMGHDKMYWYQQDPGMELHLIHYSYGVNSTEKGDLSSESTVSRIRTEHFPLTLESARPSHTSQYLCASTKDRGEWETQYFGPGTRLLVL.

V gene TRBV14 combines with J gene TRBJ1-1; no clear D. Germline assignment: CDR1 SGHDN and CDR2 FVKESK. The CDR3 covers 13 residues. V lost 8 bases to trimming and J lost 0 bases, with 10 bases between them. CDR3 amino acids: CASQASMNTEAFF. CDR3 DNA: TGTGCCAGCCAAGCCTCTATGAACACTGAAGCTTTCTTT. Together with reference TRBV14 and TRBJ1-1, the CDR3 gives the full variable domain: EAGVTQFPSHSVIEKGQTVTLRCDPISGHDNLYWYRRVMGKEIKFLLHFVKESKQDESGMPNNRFLAERTGGTYSTLKVQPAELEDSGVYFCASQASMNTEAFFGQGTRLTVV.

The chain joins TRBV29-1 to TRBJ2-5; possible D gene TRBD1, 6 bases. The CDR3 totals 11 residues. Trimming stripped 4 bases from V and 13 bases from J, with 16 bases between. Germline CDR1 and CDR2: SQVTM and ANQGSEA. The DNA of the CDR3 is TGCAGCGTTGTAATGGGGCAGGGGAGGTACTTC. It encodes CSVVMGQGRYF.

This clone was picked up one time. The rearrangement links TRBV5-8 to TRBJ1-2, with D perhaps TRBD1 (5 bases). CDR3 length: 14 residues. V was shortened by 1 base and J by 7 bases, with 14 bases between the two germline ends. CDR1 and CDR2 (germline): SGHTS, YDEGEE. CDR3 bases: TGTGCCAGCAGCTTGTTTGCAGGGAAGGGTGGCTACACCTTC. Protein: CASSLFAGKGGYTF.

This clone was recorded only once. This chain links TRBV7-9 with TRBJ1-2; TRBD1 is a possible D gene (6 bases). The germline V and J ends were trimmed by 6 bases and 3 bases, with 14 bases remaining between them. The germline CDR1 and CDR2 sequences are SEHNR and FQNEAQ (reference sequence). The CDR3 length is 14 residues. The CDR3 protein is CASRLGGPDYGYTF. CDR3 nucleotides: TGTGCCAGCAGACTGGGGGGCCCAGACTATGGCTACACCTTC. Together with reference TRBV7-9 and TRBJ1-2, the CDR3 gives the full variable domain: DTGVSQNPRHKITKRGQNVTFRCDPISEHNRLYWYRQTLGQGPEFLTYFQNEAQLEKSRLLSDRFSAERPKGSFSTLEIQRTEQGDSAMYLCASRLGGPDYGYTFGSGTRLTVV.

V and J are TRBV4-2 and TRBJ2-5, with 7 bases identical to TRBD2. Germline CDR1 is LGHNA and CDR2 is YNFKEQ. CDR3 length: 17 amino acids. Trimming removed 2 bases from V and 3 bases from J; junction bases left unmatched: 12. The CDR3 is CASSQRSGEGTKETQYF. The CDR3 nucleotides are TGTGCCAGCAGCCAAAGAAGCGGGGAAGGGACCAAAGAGACCCAGTACTTC.

This rearrangement joins TRBV7-2 to TRBJ2-7; D might be TRBD1 (6 bases). This CDR3 spans 13 amino acids. V was clipped by 5 bases and J by 2 bases, with 10 bases between them. CDR1 and CDR2 from the germline V gene are SGHTA and FQGNSA. The CDR3 DNA is TGTGCCAGCAGCCAGGGGTCGGCCTACGAGCAGTACTTC. Protein sequence: CASSQGSAYEQYF.

The genes are TRBV7-9 and TRBJ2-1; 11 bases align to TRBD2. Germline V lookup: CDR1 SEHNR, CDR2 FQNEAQ (reference sequence). V lost 4 bases to trimming and J lost 1 base; unmatched junction nucleotides: 3. This CDR3 comprises 16 residues. The CDR3 sequence: CASSWTSGLSYNEQFF. Written as DNA, the CDR3 is TGTGCCAGCAGCTGGACTAGCGGGTTGTCCTACAATGAGCAGTTCTTC.

V gene TRBV11-2 combines with J gene TRBJ2-1; D tentatively fits TRBD1 or TRBD2 (6 bases each). This CDR3 is built from 14 residues. Germline CDR1 reads SGHAT; CDR2 reads FQNNGV. Trimming removed 8 bases from V and 2 bases from J, with 13 bases in between. The CDR3 nucleotides are TGTGCCAGCGCAGAGGGGGGCCCCTACAATGAGCAGTTCTTC. Its protein is CASAEGGPYNEQFF.

The V gene is TRBV11-2, the J gene TRBJ2-6; D not certain. Germline loops: CDR1 SGHAT, CDR2 FQNNGV. V lost 0 bases, J lost 0 bases, and 9 bases lay in between. The CDR3 is 17 amino acids. This chain's CDR3 is CASSLDSTGSGANVLTF. The CDR3 nucleotides read TGTGCCAGCAGCTTAGATTCGACGGGCTCTGGGGCCAACGTCCTGACTTTC.

The sample holds one count of this clone. The chain joins TRBV6-5 to TRBJ1-5, with unresolved D. Germline loops: CDR1 MNHEY, CDR2 SVGAGI. Trimming took off 8 bases at V and 7 bases at J, with 12 bases between the two ends. The CDR3 spans 12 residues. The CDR3 DNA follows: TGTGCCAGCCGGCGGGGTCAACAGCCCCAGCATTTT. Protein sequence: CASRRGQQPQHF.

The rearrangement joins TRBV5-1 to TRBJ2-1; D is unclear. V lost 2 bases and J 0 bases, leaving 12 bases between the germline ends. The CDR3 length is 16 residues. Germline V gives CDR1 SGHRS, CDR2 YFSETQ. DNA of the CDR3: TGCGCCAGCAGCTTAGAGACTCGAAGCTCCTACAATGAGCAGTTCTTC. It translates to CASSLETRSSYNEQFF.

The chain employs TRBV4-1 and TRBJ2-1, with D possibly TRBD1 on 5 matching bases. V lost 0 bases and J lost 4, with 13 bases in between. This CDR3 region has 16 residues. The V gene's germline CDR1 is MGHRA and CDR2 YSYEKL. In DNA form, the CDR3 reads TGCGCCAGCAGCCAAGATTTCAGGGCGCTTTACAATGAGCAGTTCTTC. Its protein is CASSQDFRALYNEQFF.

The chain joins TRBV21-1 to TRBJ2-1. TRBV21-1 is described as a pseudogene. This CDR3 has 17 residues. The CDR3 region has the DNA TGTGCCAGCAGCAAAGGTGGTGTCAGCTTCTCCTACAATGAGCAGTTCTTC. Its translation: CASSKGGVSFSYNEQFF.

The V gene is TRBV11-2, the J gene TRBJ2-7; 9 nucleotides agree with TRBD1. CDR1 is SGHAT, CDR2 FQNNGV, per germline. Trimming cost V 2 bases and J 5 bases; bases outside gene matches: 10. The CDR3 is 16 residues long. The CDR3 is CASSLPTGTGFDEQYF. The CDR3 nucleotides are TGTGCCAGCAGCTTACCAACCGGGACAGGGTTTGACGAGCAGTACTTC.

By sample share, this clone is medium-sized. This CDR3 is CASRAGGYVANTEAFF. The CDR3 DNA reads TGTGCCAGCAGAGCCGGAGGGTATGTAGCAAACACTGAAGCTTTCTTT. The J gene is TRBJ1-1, the V gene TRBV27; no clear D gene. Looked up from germline, CDR1 is MNHEY and CDR2 is SMNVEV (reference sequence). There are 16 residues in the CDR3. The V end lost 6 bases, the J end lost 2 bases, and 19 bases lay between the germline ends.

This chain uses TRBV10-3 with TRBJ2-1; 10 bases align to TRBD2. CDR1 ENHRY and CDR2 SYGVKD come from the germline V gene. The V gene end was trimmed by 5 bases and the J gene end by 1 base; junction bases not matched to a gene: 11. The CDR3 is 18 amino acids. This chain's CDR3 is CAISNGPSGSSSYNEQFF. CDR3 bases: TGTGCCATCAGTAACGGGCCTAGCGGGAGCTCTTCCTACAATGAGCAGTTCTTC.

Only a few counts were recorded for this clone. The genes are TRBV6-6 and TRBJ1-1; D uncertain. V lost 2 bases and J 7 bases, leaving 5 bases between the germline ends. Looked up from germline, CDR1 is MNHNY and CDR2 is SVGAGI (reference sequence). The CDR3 totals 11 residues. The chain's CDR3 is CASSYRLEAFF. The CDR3 region has the DNA TGTGCCAGCAGTTACCGACTTGAAGCTTTCTTT.